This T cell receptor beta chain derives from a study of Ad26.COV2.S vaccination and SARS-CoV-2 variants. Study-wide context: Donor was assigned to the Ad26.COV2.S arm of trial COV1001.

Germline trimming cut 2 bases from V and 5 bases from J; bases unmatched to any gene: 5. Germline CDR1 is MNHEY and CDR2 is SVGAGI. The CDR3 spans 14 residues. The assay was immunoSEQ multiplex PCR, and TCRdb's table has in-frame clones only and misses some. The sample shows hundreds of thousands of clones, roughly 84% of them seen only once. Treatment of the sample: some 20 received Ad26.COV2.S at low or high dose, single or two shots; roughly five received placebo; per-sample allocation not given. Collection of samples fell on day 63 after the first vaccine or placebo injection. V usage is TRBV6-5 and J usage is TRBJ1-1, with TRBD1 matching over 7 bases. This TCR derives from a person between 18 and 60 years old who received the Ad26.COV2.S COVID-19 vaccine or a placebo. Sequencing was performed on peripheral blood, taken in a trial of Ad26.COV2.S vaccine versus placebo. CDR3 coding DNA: TGTGCCAGCAGTTACGAGGGGGCGGGTACTGAAGCTTTCTTT. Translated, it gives CASSYEGAGTEAFF.